The 2 T cell receptor beta chains below come from one sample, sequenced in a study of regulatory T cells in long-lasting Graves disease. With iRepertoire HTBI primers and Arm-PCR of CDR3 regions, TCR beta libraries were built. TCRdb redid the calling of the multiplex PCR reads with MiXCR, one entry per CDR3 protein. Among almost 350,000 distinct CDR3 sequences, around 20% were seen once, and the ten largest hold roughly 29%. The time point here: persistent/refractory GD, antithyroid drugs over 5 years with positive TRAb. After RNA was extracted from PBMCs, the TCR library was made from it. The sample in question was peripheral blood mononuclear cells (PBMCs), obtained when the disease was refractory, from a patient treated with antithyroid drugs. These receptor sequences come from a female donor with Graves disease.

In DNA, the CDR3 is TGCAGCGTTAGCCGACAGGGACGGGTCACTGAAGCTTTCTTT. Translating gives CSVSRQGRVTEAFF. This chain links TRBV29-1 with TRBJ1-1; 7 bases are shared with TRBD1. The CDR3 extends over 14 amino acids. From germline, CDR1 is SQVTM and CDR2 ANQGSEA. V dropped 5 bases and J dropped 4; count of bases not matched to a gene: 10.

The table lists this clonotype with many counts. The chain has TRBV5-1 and TRBJ1-4; 8 positions match TRBD1. The germline V gene has CDR1 SGHRS and CDR2 YFSETQ. The CDR3 runs to 14 residues. With V trimmed by 0 bases and J by 6 bases, 1 base remained unmatched. CDR3 region: CASSLETGDEKLFF. The CDR3 DNA is TGCGCCAGCAGCTTGGAGACAGGGGATGAAAAACTGTTTTTT.